This T cell receptor beta chain was captured by sequencing in a study of blood T cell repertoires in COVID-19. The ends were cut back, 1 base at V and 2 bases at J, with 5 bases in the middle. CDR3 length: 13 residues. The germline gives CDR1 SGHAT, CDR2 FQNNGV. Method: immunoSEQ multiplex PCR; TCRdb's copy keeps in-frame clones and lacks some. Among approximately 140,000 clones, about 86% were seen once, and the ten largest hold approximately 4.2%. The sequence was obtained from a woman between 40 and 50 years old with acute or convalescent COVID-19. V usage is TRBV11-2 and J usage is TRBJ1-2; possibly TRBD1 for D (5 bases). The source material was peripheral blood. CDR3 amino acids: CASSLGQNYGYTF. CDR3 nucleotides: TGTGCCAGCAGCTTAGGACAGAACTATGGCTACACCTTC.